The T cell receptor (beta chain) described here comes from a study of T-cell reconstitution after alpha-beta-depleted transplantation in children. TCRbeta library preparation incorporated unique molecular identifiers. One entry per CDR3 protein, called by TCRdb with MiXCR from the PCR reads. In the table there are about 610,000 distinct CDR3 sequences, 10% to 13% of which are singletons. This clonotype was detected many times. V was pared by 5 bases and J by 4 bases, with 14 bases of the junction left unmatched. Germline V gene data show CDR1 as MNHEY and CDR2 as SMNVEV (reference sequence). The CDR3 sequence is 17 residues long.

The TCR was taken from a human donor who donated a stem cell graft to a child with acute myeloid leukemia. This rearrangement joins TRBV27 to TRBJ2-1; 7 bases match TRBD2. Here the sequenced sample was PBMCs from the stem cell graft donor, taken from the stem cell graft. CDR3 amino acids: CASSPRSFGGSYNEQFF. Written as DNA, the CDR3 is TGTGCCAGCAGTCCTCGAAGTTTTGGCGGGAGTTACAATGAGCAGTTCTTC.